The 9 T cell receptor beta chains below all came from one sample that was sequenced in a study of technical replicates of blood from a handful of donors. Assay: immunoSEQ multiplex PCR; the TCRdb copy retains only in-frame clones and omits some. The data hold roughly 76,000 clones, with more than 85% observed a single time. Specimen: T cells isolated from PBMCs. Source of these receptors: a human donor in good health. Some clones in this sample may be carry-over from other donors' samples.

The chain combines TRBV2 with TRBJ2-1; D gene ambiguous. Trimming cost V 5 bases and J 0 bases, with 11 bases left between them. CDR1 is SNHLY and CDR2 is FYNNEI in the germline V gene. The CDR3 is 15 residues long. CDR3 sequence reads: CASSSTHSSYNEQFF. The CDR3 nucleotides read TGTGCCAGCAGTAGCACCCATAGCTCCTACAATGAGCAGTTCTTC. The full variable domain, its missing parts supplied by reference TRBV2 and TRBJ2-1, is EPEVTQTPSHQVTQMGQEVILRCVPISNHLYFYWYRQILGQKVEFLVSFYNNEISEKSEIFDDQFSVERPDGSNFTLKIRSTKLEDSAMYFCASSSTHSSYNEQFFGPGTRLTVL.

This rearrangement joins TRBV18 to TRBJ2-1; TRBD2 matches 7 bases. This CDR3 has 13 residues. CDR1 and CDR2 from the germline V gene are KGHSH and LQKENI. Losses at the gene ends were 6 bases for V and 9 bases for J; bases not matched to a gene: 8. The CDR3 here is CASSPSGEGEQFF. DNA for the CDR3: TGTGCCAGCTCCCCGAGTGGGGAGGGTGAGCAGTTCTTC.

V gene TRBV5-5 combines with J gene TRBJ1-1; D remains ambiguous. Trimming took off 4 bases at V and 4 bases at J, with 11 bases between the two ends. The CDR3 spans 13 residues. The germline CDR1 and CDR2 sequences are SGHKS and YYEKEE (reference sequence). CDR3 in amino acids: CASSMFSGTEAFF. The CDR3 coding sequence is TGTGCCAGCAGCATGTTCTCGGGCACTGAAGCTTTCTTT.

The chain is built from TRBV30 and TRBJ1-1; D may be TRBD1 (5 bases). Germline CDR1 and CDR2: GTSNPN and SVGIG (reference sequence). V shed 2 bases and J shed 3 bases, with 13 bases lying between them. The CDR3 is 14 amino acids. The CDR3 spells CAWSTRQSYTEAFF. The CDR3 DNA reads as TGTGCCTGGAGTACCCGACAGTCCTACACTGAAGCTTTCTTT.

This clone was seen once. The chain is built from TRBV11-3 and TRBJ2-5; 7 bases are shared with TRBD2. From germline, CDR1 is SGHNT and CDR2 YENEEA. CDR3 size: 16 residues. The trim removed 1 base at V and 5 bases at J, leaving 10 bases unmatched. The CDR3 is CASSLVRRESGETQYF. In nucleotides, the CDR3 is TGTGCCAGCAGCTTAGTTCGGCGGGAGTCTGGGGAGACCCAGTACTTC.

CDR3 sequence: CASSARTSGSLEQYF. The DNA of the CDR3 is TGTGCCAGCAGCGCCAGGACTAGCGGGAGCTTAGAGCAGTACTTC. The gene calls are TRBV7-2 and TRBJ2-7, with TRBD2 identical over 13 bases. The CDR3 totals 15 residues. J gave up 7 bases and V 5 bases, and 8 bases lay outside the gene matches. Germline-derived CDR1 and CDR2 are SGHTA and FQGNSA. The entire variable domain, with the rest obtained from reference TRBV7-2 and TRBJ2-7, is as follows: GAGVSQSPSNKVTEKGKDVELRCDPISGHTALYWYRQSLGQGLEFLIYFQGNSAPDKSGLPSDRFSAERTGGSVSTLTIQRTQQEDSAVYLCASSARTSGSLEQYFGPGTRLTVT.

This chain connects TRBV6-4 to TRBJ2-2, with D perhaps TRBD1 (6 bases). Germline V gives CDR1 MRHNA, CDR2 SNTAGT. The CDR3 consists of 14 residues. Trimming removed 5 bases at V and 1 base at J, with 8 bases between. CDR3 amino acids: CASSPDRNTGELFF. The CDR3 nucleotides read TGTGCCAGCAGTCCGGACAGGAACACCGGGGAGCTGTTTTTT.

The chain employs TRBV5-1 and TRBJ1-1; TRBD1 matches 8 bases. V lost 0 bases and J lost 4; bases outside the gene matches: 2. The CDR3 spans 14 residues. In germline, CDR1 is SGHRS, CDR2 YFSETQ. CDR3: CASSLDQGATEAFF. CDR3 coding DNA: TGCGCCAGCAGCTTGGATCAGGGGGCCACTGAAGCTTTCTTT.

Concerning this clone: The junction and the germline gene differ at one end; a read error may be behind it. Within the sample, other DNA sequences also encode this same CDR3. CDR3 amino acids: CASSSEIRQGGYEQYF. As DNA, the CDR3 is TGTGCCAGTAGCTCGGAAATTAGACAGGGGGGCTACGAGCAGTACTTC. The chain joins TRBV11-2 to TRBJ2-7, with 9 bases aligning to TRBD1. The CDR3 consists of 16 residues. Germline V CDR1 and CDR2: SGHAT, FQNNGV.